This T cell receptor (beta chain) was found in a study of cytomegalovirus exposure and HLA in healthy donors. Study information: A subsequent analysis stated that the 120 or so validation repertoires were run on the same platform as the roughly 620 first-cohort repertoires.

The study's findings and limits: In vitro confirmation showed three CMV-associated chains to be CMV antigen specific. According to a subsequent analysis, TCR clusters from the first cohort were inclined to appear together in the 110 or so validation repertoires.

Only one count was recorded for this clone. Antigen: not known. Clones were sequenced by immunoSEQ multiplex PCR, and TCRdb holds only the in-frame ones, with some missing. The sample records 150,000 to 200,000 clones, about 86% being singletons. These donors were members of the roughly 130-subject validation cohort, a group separate from the approximately 620-subject first cohort. Germline V gene sequence: CDR1 ENHRY, CDR2 SYGVKD. The CDR3 has 16 residues. After removal of 3 bases from V and 1 base from J, the junction contained 4 bases not matched to a gene. The rearrangement joins TRBV10-3 to TRBJ1-5, with TRBD1 matching 9 bases. The sequence was obtained from a young woman in good health and CMV-seronegative. Source material: PBMCs. CDR3 amino acids: CAISDYTGGSNQPQHF. The CDR3 DNA follows: TGTGCCATCAGTGACTACACAGGGGGCAGCAATCAGCCCCAGCATTTT.